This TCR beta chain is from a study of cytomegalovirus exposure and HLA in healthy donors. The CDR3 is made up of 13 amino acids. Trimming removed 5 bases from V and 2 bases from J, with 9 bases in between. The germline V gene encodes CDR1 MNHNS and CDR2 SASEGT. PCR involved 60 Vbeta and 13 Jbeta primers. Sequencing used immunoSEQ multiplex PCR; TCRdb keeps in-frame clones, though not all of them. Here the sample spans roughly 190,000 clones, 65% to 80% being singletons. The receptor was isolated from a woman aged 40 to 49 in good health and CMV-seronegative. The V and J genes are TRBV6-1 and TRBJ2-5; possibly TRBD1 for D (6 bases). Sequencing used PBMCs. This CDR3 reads CASSRDIQETQYF. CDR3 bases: TGTGCCAGCAGTCGGGACATACAAGAGACCCAGTACTTC.